This is a list of T cell receptor beta chains from one sample in a study of T-cell memory formation after mild COVID-19. MiXCR was run by TCRdb on the 5' RACE reads, yielding one entry per CDR3 protein. The sample lists some 180,000 distinct CDR3 sequences, 13% occurring once. Sample: PBMCs or a T cell subset sorted from them (not recorded which). These receptor sequences come from a man between 18 and 35 years old who had mild COVID-19 (a few samples of this study predate the infection). Cell type and time point are not known. Each CDR3 is given with its conserved first and last residue. Each record gives: clone size, V gene, J gene, D gene, CDR3 protein, CDR3 DNA. D genes are given only for firm matches. Some rows have no size entry. The others give once, few or many, or a class for an expanded clone.

size: NA
V: TRBV5-1
J: TRBJ2-3
D: TRBD2
CDR3: CASSLRLAGVDTQYF
DNA: TGCGCCAGCAGCTTACGACTAGCAGGTGTGGATACGCAGTATTTT

size: NA
V: TRBV5-1
J: TRBJ1-1
D: NA
CDR3: CATNTGGNTEAFF
DNA: TGCGCCACCAACACCGGGGGGAACACTGAAGCTTTCTTT

size: few
V: TRBV7-9
J: TRBJ1-6
D: NA
CDR3: CASSLASAAGTAYNSPLHF
DNA: TGTGCCAGCAGCTTAGCGTCCGCCGCGGGGACGGCCTATAATTCACCCCTCCACTTT

size: few
V: TRBV10-3
J: TRBJ2-3
D: TRBD1
CDR3: CAIRGDSMSTDTQYF
DNA: TGTGCCATCAGAGGGGACAGCATGAGCACAGATACGCAGTATTTT

size: few
V: TRBV7-3
J: TRBJ2-1
D: NA
CDR3: CASSATSRTPGSYNEQFF
DNA: TGTGCCAGCAGCGCGACAAGTCGGACGCCTGGTTCCTACAATGAGCAGTTCTTC

size: NA
V: TRBV10-3
J: TRBJ1-4
D: NA
CDR3: CAISGGSATNEKLFF
DNA: TGTGCCATCAGTGGGGGAAGTGCAACTAATGAAAAACTGTTTTTT

size: NA
V: TRBV20-1
J: TRBJ2-1
D: TRBD2
CDR3: CSVTLAGGQNEQFF
DNA: TGCAGTGTCACGCTAGCGGGGGGGCAGAACGAGCAGTTCTTC

size: many
V: TRBV20-1
J: TRBJ2-3
D: NA
CDR3: CSARGTAGDTQYF
DNA: TGCAGTGCTCGCGGGACAGCGGGAGATACGCAGTATTTT

size: few
V: TRBV29-1
J: TRBJ1-4
D: NA
CDR3: CSGETDNEKLFF
DNA: TGCAGCGGAGAGACCGACAATGAAAAACTGTTTTTT

size: few
V: TRBV7-9
J: TRBJ2-3
D: NA
CDR3: CASSLAPGQSDTQYF
DNA: TGTGCCAGCAGCTTAGCGCCTGGGCAGTCAGATACGCAGTATTTT

size: NA
V: TRBV15
J: TRBJ1-6
D: NA
CDR3: CATTHRGSISPLHF
DNA: TGTGCCACCACTCACCGAGGAAGTATTTCACCCCTCCACTTT

size: NA
V: TRBV29-1
J: TRBJ1-1
D: NA
CDR3: CSVARQIEAFF
DNA: TGCAGCGTAGCCAGACAGATTGAAGCTTTCTTT

size: NA
V: TRBV6-1
J: TRBJ1-5
D: NA
CDR3: CASSGFQGRGWPQHF
DNA: TGTGCCAGCAGTGGATTTCAGGGTAGGGGGTGGCCCCAGCATTTT

size: many
V: TRBV12-3/TRBV12-4
J: TRBJ2-1
D: NA
CDR3: CATSGLPRSEQFF
DNA: TGTGCCACCTCAGGGCTCCCCCGTAGTGAGCAGTTCTTC

size: NA
V: TRBV12-3/TRBV12-4
J: TRBJ1-2
D: NA
CDR3: CASTPGASNYGYTF
DNA: TGTGCCAGCACCCCTGGGGCTTCTAACTATGGCTACACCTTC

size: many
V: TRBV5-1
J: TRBJ1-2
D: NA
CDR3: CASSFDGYYGYTF
DNA: TGCGCCAGCAGTTTCGACGGGTACTATGGCTACACCTTC

size: once
V: TRBV5-1
J: TRBJ1-1
D: NA
CDR3: CASSLAGGLMNTEAFF
DNA: TGCGCCAGCAGCTTGGCCGGGGGACTAATGAACACTGAAGCTTTCTTT

size: few
V: TRBV5-1
J: TRBJ2-7
D: NA
CDR3: CASSLGTDLAYEQYF
DNA: TGCGCCAGCAGCTTGGGGACAGACCTAGCCTACGAGCAGTACTTC

size: NA
V: TRBV19
J: TRBJ1-5
D: NA
CDR3: CASADTYNQPQHF
DNA: TGTGCCAGTGCAGACACCTACAATCAGCCCCAGCATTTT

size: few
V: TRBV12-3/TRBV12-4
J: TRBJ1-5
D: NA
CDR3: CASSHRGSQHF
DNA: TGTGCCAGCAGTCACCGGGGTTCTCAGCATTTT

size: NA
V: TRBV4-3
J: TRBJ1-3
D: NA
CDR3: CASSQVYGGNTIYF
DNA: TGCGCCAGCAGCCAAGTTTACGGTGGAAACACCATATATTTT

size: few
V: TRBV7-2
J: TRBJ2-3
D: TRBD2
CDR3: CASLAGGRTDTQYF
DNA: TGTGCCAGTCTAGCGGGGGGGCGCACAGATACGCAGTATTTT

size: many
V: TRBV7-2
J: TRBJ2-5
D: NA
CDR3: CASSRTEETQYF
DNA: TGTGCCAGCAGCCGGACAGAAGAGACCCAGTACTTC

size: few
V: TRBV7-8
J: TRBJ2-6
D: NA
CDR3: CASSTRGRLAGANVLTF
DNA: TGTGCCAGCAGCACCCGGGGACGGCTCGCTGGGGCCAACGTCCTGACTTTC

size: few
V: TRBV3-1
J: TRBJ2-7
D: NA
CDR3: CASSQGVAVRAYEQYF
DNA: TGTGCCAGCAGCCAAGGAGTCGCGGTTCGAGCCTACGAGCAGTACTTC

size: NA
V: TRBV7-3
J: TRBJ2-1
D: NA
CDR3: CASSRSRDVEQFF
DNA: TGTGCCAGCAGCCGATCCCGGGATGTTGAGCAGTTCTTC

size: few
V: TRBV5-5
J: TRBJ1-3
D: NA
CDR3: CASSRTRTDGNTIYF
DNA: TGTGCCAGCAGCCGAACGCGGACAGATGGAAACACCATATATTTT

size: NA
V: TRBV4-3
J: TRBJ2-3
D: TRBD1
CDR3: CASSQETGAPLYTQYF
DNA: TGCGCCAGCAGCCAAGAGACAGGGGCCCCTCTATATACGCAGTATTTT

size: many
V: TRBV20-1
J: TRBJ1-2
D: NA
CDR3: CSAREGGRNYGYTF
DNA: TGCAGTGCCCGGGAGGGGGGTCGAAACTATGGCTACACCTTC

size: many
V: TRBV3-1
J: TRBJ2-2
D: NA
CDR3: CASNAYTGELFF
DNA: TGTGCCAGCAACGCTTACACCGGGGAGCTGTTTTTT

size: few
V: TRBV27
J: TRBJ1-6
D: TRBD1
CDR3: CASRTGTAVSPLHF
DNA: TGTGCCAGCAGGACCGGGACAGCGGTTTCACCCCTCCACTTT

size: NA
V: TRBV20-1
J: TRBJ1-1
D: NA
CDR3: CSARDGQDYTEAFF
DNA: TGCAGTGCTAGAGATGGGCAGGACTACACTGAAGCTTTCTTT

size: few
V: TRBV12-3/TRBV12-4
J: TRBJ2-2
D: NA
CDR3: CASSFRRAGELFF
DNA: TGTGCCAGCAGTTTTCGCAGGGCCGGGGAGCTGTTTTTT

size: many
V: TRBV7-2
J: TRBJ2-7
D: NA
CDR3: CASSSTAGSYEQYF
DNA: TGTGCCAGCAGCTCCACAGCAGGCTCCTACGAGCAGTACTTC

size: NA
V: TRBV6-6
J: TRBJ2-7
D: TRBD1
CDR3: CASSYTASGQGFEQYF
DNA: TGTGCCAGCAGTTACACCGCTTCGGGACAGGGGTTCGAGCAGTACTTC

size: NA
V: TRBV5-1
J: TRBJ1-3
D: NA
CDR3: CASSLGQISGNTIYF
DNA: TGCGCCAGCAGCCTGGGACAAATCTCTGGAAACACCATATATTTT

size: NA
V: TRBV10-3
J: TRBJ2-2
D: NA
CDR3: CAISELGGQNTGELFF
DNA: TGTGCCATCAGTGAGTTAGGGGGACAGAACACCGGGGAGCTGTTTTTT

size: NA
V: TRBV12-3/TRBV12-4
J: TRBJ2-1
D: TRBD2
CDR3: CASSLLAGSYNEQFF
DNA: TGTGCCAGCAGCCTTCTAGCGGGATCCTACAATGAGCAGTTCTTC

size: NA
V: TRBV12-3/TRBV12-4
J: TRBJ2-3
D: NA
CDR3: CASSFTGAVDTQYF
DNA: TGTGCCAGCAGTTTTACGGGGGCAGTGGATACGCAGTATTTT

size: NA
V: TRBV7-2
J: TRBJ2-7
D: NA
CDR3: CASSLASNRAPYEQYF
DNA: TGTGCCAGCAGCTTAGCTAGTAACAGGGCCCCCTACGAGCAGTACTTC

size: NA
V: TRBV6-5
J: TRBJ2-1
D: TRBD1
CDR3: CASSLSGQGYNEQFF
DNA: TGTGCCAGCAGCCTCTCAGGACAGGGATACAATGAGCAGTTCTTC

size: NA
V: TRBV7-2
J: TRBJ1-6
D: NA
CDR3: CASSFGGFLSPLHF
DNA: TGTGCCAGCAGCTTCGGCGGGTTTCTTTCACCCCTCCACTTT

size: NA
V: TRBV6-6
J: TRBJ2-5
D: NA
CDR3: CATSAIGETQYF
DNA: TGTGCCACCTCCGCTATCGGAGAGACCCAGTACTTC

size: NA
V: TRBV7-3
J: TRBJ1-2
D: TRBD1
CDR3: CASSFGTATNYGYTF
DNA: TGTGCCAGCAGCTTCGGGACAGCAACTAACTATGGCTACACCTTC

size: few
V: TRBV27
J: TRBJ2-4
D: NA
CDR3: CASRRASAKNIQYF
DNA: TGTGCCAGCAGGAGGGCTTCGGCCAAAAACATTCAGTACTTC

size: NA
V: TRBV20-1
J: TRBJ1-6
D: NA
CDR3: CSARDASAPYNSPLHF
DNA: TGCAGTGCTAGAGACGCGTCAGCCCCCTATAATTCACCCCTCCACTTT

size: few
V: TRBV18
J: TRBJ2-5
D: NA
CDR3: CASSPPAREETQYF
DNA: TGTGCCAGCTCCCCACCCGCACGAGAAGAGACCCAGTACTTC

size: NA
V: TRBV12-3/TRBV12-4
J: TRBJ2-6
D: TRBD1
CDR3: CASTVYRGTGANVLTF
DNA: TGTGCCAGCACCGTTTACAGGGGGACTGGGGCCAACGTCCTGACTTTC

size: NA
V: TRBV10-3
J: TRBJ2-5
D: NA
CDR3: CAISGAGIVETQYF
DNA: TGTGCCATCAGTGGGGCAGGGATAGTGGAGACCCAGTACTTC

size: few
V: TRBV15
J: TRBJ1-2
D: NA
CDR3: CATSRDFTYYGYTF
DNA: TGTGCCACCAGCAGAGATTTTACTTACTATGGCTACACCTTC

size: NA
V: TRBV7-2
J: TRBJ2-5
D: NA
CDR3: CASSLAQGRWETQYF
DNA: TGTGCCAGCAGCTTAGCCCAGGGGAGATGGGAGACCCAGTACTTC

size: few
V: TRBV10-3
J: TRBJ2-7
D: TRBD1
CDR3: CAIRPGQGGSYEQYF
DNA: TGTGCCATCAGGCCGGGACAGGGGGGTTCCTACGAGCAGTACTTC

size: many
V: TRBV6-1
J: TRBJ1-2
D: TRBD1
CDR3: CASSESGQGAGGYTF
DNA: TGTGCCAGCAGTGAATCAGGGCAGGGGGCTGGTGGCTACACCTTC

size: many
V: TRBV6-6
J: TRBJ2-3
D: NA
CDR3: CASSWGGPDTQYF
DNA: TGTGCCAGCAGTTGGGGGGGCCCAGATACGCAGTATTTT